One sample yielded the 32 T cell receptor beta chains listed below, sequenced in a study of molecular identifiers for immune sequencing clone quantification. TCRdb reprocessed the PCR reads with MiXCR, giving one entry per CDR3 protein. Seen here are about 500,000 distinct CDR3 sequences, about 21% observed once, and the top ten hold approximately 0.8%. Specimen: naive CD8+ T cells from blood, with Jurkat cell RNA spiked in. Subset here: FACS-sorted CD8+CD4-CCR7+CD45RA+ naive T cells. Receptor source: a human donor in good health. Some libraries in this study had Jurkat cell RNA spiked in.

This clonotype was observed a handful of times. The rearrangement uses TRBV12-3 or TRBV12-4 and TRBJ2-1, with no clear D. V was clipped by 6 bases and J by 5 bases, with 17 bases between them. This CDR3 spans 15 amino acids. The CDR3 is CASSPSASPNNEQFF. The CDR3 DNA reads TGTGCCAGCAGCCCTTCGGCGAGTCCGAACAATGAGCAGTTCTTC.

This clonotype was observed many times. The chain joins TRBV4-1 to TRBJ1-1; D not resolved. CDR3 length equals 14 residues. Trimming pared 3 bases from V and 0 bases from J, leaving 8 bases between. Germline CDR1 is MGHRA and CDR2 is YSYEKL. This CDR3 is CASSHRHLNTEAFF. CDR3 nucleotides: TGCGCCAGCAGCCATCGGCACTTGAACACTGAAGCTTTCTTT.

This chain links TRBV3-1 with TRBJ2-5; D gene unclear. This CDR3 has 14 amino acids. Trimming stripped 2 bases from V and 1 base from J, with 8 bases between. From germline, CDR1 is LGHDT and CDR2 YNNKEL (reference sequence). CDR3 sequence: CASSQLQPQETQYF. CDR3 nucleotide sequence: TGTGCCAGCAGCCAATTACAGCCCCAAGAGACCCAGTACTTC.

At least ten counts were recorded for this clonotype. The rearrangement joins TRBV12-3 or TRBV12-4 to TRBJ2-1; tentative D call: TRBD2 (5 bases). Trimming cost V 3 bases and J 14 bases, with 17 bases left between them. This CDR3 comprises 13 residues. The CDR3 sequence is CASSFSEGSKEFF. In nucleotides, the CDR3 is TGTGCCAGCAGTTTTTCAGAGGGATCAAAGGAGTTCTTC.

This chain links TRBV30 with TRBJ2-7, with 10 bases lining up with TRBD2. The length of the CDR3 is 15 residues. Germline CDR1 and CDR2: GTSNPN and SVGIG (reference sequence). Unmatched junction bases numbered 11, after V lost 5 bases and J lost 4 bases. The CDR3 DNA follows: TGTGCCTGGGGGGGGTGGCTAGCGGGGGCGTACGAGCAGTACTTC. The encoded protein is CAWGGWLAGAYEQYF. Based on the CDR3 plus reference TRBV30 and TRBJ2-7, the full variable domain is SQTIHQWPATLVQPVGSPLSLECTVEGTSNPNLYWYRQAAGRGLQLLFYSVGIGQISSEVPQNLSASRPQDRQFILSSKKLLLSDSGFYLCAWGGWLAGAYEQYFGPGTRLTVT.

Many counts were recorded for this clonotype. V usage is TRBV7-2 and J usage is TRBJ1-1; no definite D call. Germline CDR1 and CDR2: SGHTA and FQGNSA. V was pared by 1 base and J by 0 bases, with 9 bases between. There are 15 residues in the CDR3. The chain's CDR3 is CASSLGQALNTEAFF. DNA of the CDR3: TGTGCCAGCAGCTTAGGCCAGGCCCTGAACACTGAAGCTTTCTTT.

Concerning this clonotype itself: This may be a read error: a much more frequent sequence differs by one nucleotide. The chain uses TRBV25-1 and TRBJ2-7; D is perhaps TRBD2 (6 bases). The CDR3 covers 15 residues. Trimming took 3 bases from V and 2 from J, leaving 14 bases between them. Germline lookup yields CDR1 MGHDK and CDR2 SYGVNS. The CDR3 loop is CASSDPTPGAYEQYF. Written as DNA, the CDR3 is TGTGCCAGCAGTGATCCCACTCCGGGAGCCTACGAGCAGTACTTC.

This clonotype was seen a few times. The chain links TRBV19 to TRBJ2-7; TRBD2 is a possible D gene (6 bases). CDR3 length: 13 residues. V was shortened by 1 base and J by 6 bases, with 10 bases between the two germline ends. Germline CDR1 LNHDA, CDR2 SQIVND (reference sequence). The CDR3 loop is CASSIAPGAEQYF. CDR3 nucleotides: TGTGCCAGTAGTATAGCTCCGGGAGCCGAGCAGTACTTC.

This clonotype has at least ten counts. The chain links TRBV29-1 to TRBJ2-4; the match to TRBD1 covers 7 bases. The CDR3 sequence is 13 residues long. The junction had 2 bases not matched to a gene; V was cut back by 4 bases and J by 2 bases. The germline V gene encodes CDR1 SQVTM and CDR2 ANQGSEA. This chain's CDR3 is CSVVQGTKNIQYF. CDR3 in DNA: TGCAGCGTTGTACAGGGGACCAAAAACATTCAGTACTTC.

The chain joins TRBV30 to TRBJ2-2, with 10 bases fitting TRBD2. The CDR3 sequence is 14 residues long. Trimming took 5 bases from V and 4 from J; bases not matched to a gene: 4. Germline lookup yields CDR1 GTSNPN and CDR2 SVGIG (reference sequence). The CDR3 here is CAWDSGGFTGELFF. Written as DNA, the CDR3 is TGTGCCTGGGATAGCGGGGGGTTCACCGGGGAGCTGTTTTTT. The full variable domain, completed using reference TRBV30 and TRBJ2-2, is SQTIHQWPATLVQPVGSPLSLECTVEGTSNPNLYWYRQAAGRGLQLLFYSVGIGQISSEVPQNLSASRPQDRQFILSSKKLLLSDSGFYLCAWDSGGFTGELFFGEGSRLTVL.

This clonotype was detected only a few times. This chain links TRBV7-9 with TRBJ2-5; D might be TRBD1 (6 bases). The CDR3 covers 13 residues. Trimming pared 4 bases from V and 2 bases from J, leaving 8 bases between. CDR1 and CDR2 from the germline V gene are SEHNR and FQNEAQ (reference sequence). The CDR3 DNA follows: TGTGCCAGCAGCTCACAGGGACAAGAGACCCAGTACTTC. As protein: CASSSQGQETQYF.

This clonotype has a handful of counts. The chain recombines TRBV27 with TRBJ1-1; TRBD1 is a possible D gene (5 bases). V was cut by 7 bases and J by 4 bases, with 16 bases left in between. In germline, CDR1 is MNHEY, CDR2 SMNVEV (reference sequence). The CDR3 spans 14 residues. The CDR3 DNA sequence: TGTGCCAGCACCTTAACCGGGGGGTTCACTGAAGCTTTCTTT. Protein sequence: CASTLTGGFTEAFF.

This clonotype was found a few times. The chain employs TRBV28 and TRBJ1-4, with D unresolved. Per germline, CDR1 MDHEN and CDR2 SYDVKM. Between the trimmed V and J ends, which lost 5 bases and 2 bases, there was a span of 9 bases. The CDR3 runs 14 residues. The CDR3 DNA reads TGTGCCAGCAGTAAGGGAAGGACTAATGAAAAACTGTTTTTT. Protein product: CASSKGRTNEKLFF.

The CDR3 protein is CATSRRTGGPYNEQFF. The CDR3, as DNA: TGTGCCACCAGCAGAAGAACAGGGGGCCCCTACAATGAGCAGTTCTTC. V and J are TRBV15 and TRBJ2-1; 9 nucleotides agree with TRBD1. The CDR3 has 16 amino acids. J was trimmed by 2 bases and V by 2 bases; bases with no gene match: 4. CDR1 is LNHNV and CDR2 is YYDKDF in the germline V gene (reference sequence).

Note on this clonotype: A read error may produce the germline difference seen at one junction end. In nucleotides, the CDR3 is TGTGCCTGCAGTTACTATCAGGGGAACACTGAAGCTTTCTTT. Protein product: CACSYYQGNTEAFF. The genes are TRBV6-2 or TRBV6-3 and TRBJ1-1, with D possibly being TRBD1 (5 bases). This CDR3 is 14 amino acids long. CDR1 and CDR2 (germline): MNHEY, SVGEGT.

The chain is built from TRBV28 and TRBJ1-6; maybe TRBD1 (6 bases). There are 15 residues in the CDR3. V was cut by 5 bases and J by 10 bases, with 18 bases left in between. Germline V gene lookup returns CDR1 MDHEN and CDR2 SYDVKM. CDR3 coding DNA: TGTGCCAGCAGTCTAAGACTTGGGGGCGACTCACCCCTCCACTTT. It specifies CASSLRLGGDSPLHF.

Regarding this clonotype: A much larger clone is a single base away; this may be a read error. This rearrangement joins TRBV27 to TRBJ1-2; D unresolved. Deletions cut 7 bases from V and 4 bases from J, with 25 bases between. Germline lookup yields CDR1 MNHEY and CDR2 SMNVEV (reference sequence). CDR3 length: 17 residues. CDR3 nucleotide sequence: TGTGCCAGCAATTCGATCCAAGGACTTACCTCGAGCTATGGCTACACCTTC. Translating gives CASNSIQGLTSSYGYTF.

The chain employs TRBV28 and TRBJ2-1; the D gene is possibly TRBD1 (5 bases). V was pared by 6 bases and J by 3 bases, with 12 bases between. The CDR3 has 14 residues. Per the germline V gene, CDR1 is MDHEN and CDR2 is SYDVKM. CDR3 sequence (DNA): TGTGCCAGCAGCTCCAGGGATAGCTACAATGAGCAGTTCTTC. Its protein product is CASSSRDSYNEQFF.

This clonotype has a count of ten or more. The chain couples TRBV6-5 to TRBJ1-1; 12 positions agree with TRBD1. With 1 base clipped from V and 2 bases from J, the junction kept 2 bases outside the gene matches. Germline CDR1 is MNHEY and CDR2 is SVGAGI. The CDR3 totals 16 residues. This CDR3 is CASSYWGTGGNTEAFF. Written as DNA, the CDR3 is TGTGCCAGCAGTTACTGGGGGACAGGGGGCAACACTGAAGCTTTCTTT.

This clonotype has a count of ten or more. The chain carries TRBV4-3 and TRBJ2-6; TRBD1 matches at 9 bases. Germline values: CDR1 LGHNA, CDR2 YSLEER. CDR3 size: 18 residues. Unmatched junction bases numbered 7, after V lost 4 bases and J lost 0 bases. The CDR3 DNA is TGCGCCAGCAGCCCTTGGACAGGGGAGCCCTCTGGGGCCAACGTCCTGACTTTC. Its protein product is CASSPWTGEPSGANVLTF.

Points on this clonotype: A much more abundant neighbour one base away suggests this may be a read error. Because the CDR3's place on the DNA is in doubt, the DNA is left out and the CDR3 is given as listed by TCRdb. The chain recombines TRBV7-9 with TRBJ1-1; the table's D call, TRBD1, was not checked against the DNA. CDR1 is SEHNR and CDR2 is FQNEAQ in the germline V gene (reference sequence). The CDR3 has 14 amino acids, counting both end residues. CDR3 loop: CASSPGLGMGEAFF.

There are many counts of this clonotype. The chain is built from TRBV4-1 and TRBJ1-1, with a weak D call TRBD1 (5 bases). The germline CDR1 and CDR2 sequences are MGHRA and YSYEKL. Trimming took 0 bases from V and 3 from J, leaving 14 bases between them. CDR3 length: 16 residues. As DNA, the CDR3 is TGCGCCAGCAGCCAAGAAGGTGGGTGGGGGTACACTGAAGCTTTCTTT. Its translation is CASSQEGGWGYTEAFF.

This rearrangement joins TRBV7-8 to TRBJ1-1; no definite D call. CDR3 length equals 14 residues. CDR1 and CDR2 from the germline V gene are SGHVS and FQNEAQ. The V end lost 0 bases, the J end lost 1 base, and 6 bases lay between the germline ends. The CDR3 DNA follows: TGTGCCAGCAGCTTAGCGTATGGGAACACTGAAGCTTTCTTT. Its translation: CASSLAYGNTEAFF.

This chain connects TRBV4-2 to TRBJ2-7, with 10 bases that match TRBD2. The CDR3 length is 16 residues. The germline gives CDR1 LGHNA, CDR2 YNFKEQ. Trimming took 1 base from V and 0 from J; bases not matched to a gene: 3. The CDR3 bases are TGTGCCAGCAGCCAAGCTAGCGGGAGTTCCTCCTACGAGCAGTACTTC. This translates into CASSQASGSSSYEQYF.

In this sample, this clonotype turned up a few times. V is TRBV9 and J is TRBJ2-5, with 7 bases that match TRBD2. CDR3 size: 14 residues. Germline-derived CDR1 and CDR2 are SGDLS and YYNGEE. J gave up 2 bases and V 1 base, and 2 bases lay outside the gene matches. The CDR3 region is CASSVWEGQETQYF. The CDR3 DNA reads TGTGCCAGCAGCGTATGGGAGGGGCAAGAGACCCAGTACTTC. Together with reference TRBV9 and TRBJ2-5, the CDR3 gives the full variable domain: DSGVTQTPKHLITATGQRVTLRCSPRSGDLSVYWYQQSLDQGLQFLIQYYNGEERAKGNILERFSAQQFPDLHSELNLSSLELGDSALYFCASSVWEGQETQYFGPGTRLLVL.

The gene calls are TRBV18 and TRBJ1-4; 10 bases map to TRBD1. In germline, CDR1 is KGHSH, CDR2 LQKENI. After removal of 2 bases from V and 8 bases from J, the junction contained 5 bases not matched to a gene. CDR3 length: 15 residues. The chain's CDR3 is CASSPEPGQGEKLFF. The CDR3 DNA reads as TGTGCCAGCTCACCAGAACCGGGACAGGGGGAAAAACTGTTTTTT.

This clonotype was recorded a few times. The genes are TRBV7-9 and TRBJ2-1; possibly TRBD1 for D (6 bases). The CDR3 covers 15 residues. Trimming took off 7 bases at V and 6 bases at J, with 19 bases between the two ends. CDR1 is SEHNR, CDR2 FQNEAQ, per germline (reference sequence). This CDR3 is CASKSRTDLSNEQFF. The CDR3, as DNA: TGTGCCAGCAAATCTAGGACAGACCTATCCAATGAGCAGTTCTTC.

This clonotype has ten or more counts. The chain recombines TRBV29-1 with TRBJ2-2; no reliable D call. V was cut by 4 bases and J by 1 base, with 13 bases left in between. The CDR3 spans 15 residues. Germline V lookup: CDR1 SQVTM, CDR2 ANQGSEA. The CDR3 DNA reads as TGCAGCGTTGTATCGGCCAAACAGAACACCGGGGAGCTGTTTTTT. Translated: CSVVSAKQNTGELFF.

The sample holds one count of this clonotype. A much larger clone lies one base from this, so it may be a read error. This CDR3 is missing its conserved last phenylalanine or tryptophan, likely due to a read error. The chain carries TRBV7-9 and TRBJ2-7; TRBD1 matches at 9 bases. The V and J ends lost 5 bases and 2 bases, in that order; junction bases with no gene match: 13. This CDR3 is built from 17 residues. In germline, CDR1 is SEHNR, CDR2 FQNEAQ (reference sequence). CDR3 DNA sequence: TGTGCCAGCAGCGGGCCGGTTACAGGGGGCTCGGCCTACGAGCAGTACTCC. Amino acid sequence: CASSGPVTGGSAYEQYS.

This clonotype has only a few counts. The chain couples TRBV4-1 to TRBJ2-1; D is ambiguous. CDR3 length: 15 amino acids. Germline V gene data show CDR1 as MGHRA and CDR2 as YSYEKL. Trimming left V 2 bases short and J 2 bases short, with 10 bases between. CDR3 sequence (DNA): TGCGCCAGCAGCCAAAAGGACGGAACCTACAATGAGCAGTTCTTC. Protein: CASSQKDGTYNEQFF.

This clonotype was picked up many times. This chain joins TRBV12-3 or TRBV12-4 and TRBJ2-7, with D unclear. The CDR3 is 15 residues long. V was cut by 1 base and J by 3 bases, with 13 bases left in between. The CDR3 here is CASSLETWALYEQYF. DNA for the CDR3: TGTGCCAGCAGTTTAGAAACCTGGGCCCTCTACGAGCAGTACTTC.

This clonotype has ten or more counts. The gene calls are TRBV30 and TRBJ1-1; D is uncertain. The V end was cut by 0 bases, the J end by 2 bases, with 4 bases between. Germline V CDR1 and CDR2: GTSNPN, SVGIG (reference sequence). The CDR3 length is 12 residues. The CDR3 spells CAWSVANTEAFF. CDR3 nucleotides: TGTGCCTGGAGTGTAGCCAACACTGAAGCTTTCTTT.